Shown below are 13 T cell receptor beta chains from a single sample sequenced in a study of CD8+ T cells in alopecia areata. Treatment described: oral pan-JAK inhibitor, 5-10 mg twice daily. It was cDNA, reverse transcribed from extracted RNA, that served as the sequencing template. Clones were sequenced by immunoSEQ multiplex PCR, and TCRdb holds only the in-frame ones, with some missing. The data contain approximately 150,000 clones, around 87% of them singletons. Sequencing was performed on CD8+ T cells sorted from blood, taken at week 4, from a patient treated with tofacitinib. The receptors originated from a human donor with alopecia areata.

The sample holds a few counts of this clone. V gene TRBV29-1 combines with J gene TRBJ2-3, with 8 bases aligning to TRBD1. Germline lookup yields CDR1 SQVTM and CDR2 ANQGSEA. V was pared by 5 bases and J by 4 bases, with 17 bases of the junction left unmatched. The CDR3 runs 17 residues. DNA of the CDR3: TGCAGCGTTCACCCCTCAGGGTCAGGGGGCGGGTCAGATACGCAGTATTTT. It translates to CSVHPSGSGGGSDTQYF.

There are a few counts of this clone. Here the CDR3 DNA reads TGTGCCAGTAGTATCGGTTCTGGGGCCAACGTCCTGACTTTC. It encodes CASSIGSGANVLTF. The rearrangement links TRBV19 to TRBJ2-6, with D unclear. The CDR3 is 14 residues long. The ends were cut back, 3 bases at V and 1 base at J, with 4 bases in the middle. CDR1 is LNHDA, CDR2 SQIVND, per germline (reference sequence).

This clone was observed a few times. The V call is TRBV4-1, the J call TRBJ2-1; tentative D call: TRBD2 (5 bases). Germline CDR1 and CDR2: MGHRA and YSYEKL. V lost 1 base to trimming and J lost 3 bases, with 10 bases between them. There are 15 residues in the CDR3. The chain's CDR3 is CASSQGRTGYNEQFF. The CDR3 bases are TGCGCCAGCAGCCAAGGCAGGACTGGCTACAATGAGCAGTTCTTC.

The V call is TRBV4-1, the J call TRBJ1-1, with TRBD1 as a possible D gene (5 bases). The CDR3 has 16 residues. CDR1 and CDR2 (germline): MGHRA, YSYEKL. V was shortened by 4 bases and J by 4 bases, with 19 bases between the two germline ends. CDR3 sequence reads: CASSRRWAGSSTEAFF. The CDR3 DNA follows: TGCGCCAGCAGCCGTAGATGGGCAGGGTCGAGCACTGAAGCTTTCTTT.

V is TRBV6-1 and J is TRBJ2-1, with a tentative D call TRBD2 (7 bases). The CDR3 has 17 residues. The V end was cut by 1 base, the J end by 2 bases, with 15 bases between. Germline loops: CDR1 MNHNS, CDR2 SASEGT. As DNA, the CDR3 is TGTGCCAGCAGTGAAGAACGAGGGGGGGACGCCTACAATGAGCAGTTCTTC. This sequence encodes CASSEERGGDAYNEQFF.

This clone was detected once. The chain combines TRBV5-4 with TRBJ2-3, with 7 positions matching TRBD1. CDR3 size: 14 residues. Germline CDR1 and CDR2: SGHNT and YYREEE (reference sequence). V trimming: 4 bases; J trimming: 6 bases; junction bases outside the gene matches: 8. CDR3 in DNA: TGTGCCAGCAGCCCTCCGGACAGGACGGATACGCAGTATTTT. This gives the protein CASSPPDRTDTQYF. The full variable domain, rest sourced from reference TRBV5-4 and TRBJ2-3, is ETGVTQSPTHLIKTRGQQVTLRCSSQSGHNTVSWYQQALGQGPQFIFQYYREEENGRGNFPPRFSGLQFPNYSSELNVNALELDDSALYLCASSPPDRTDTQYFGPGTRLTVL.

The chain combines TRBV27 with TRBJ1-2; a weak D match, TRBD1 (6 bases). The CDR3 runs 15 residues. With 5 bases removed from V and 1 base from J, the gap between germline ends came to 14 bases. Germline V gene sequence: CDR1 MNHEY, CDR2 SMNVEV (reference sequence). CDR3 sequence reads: CASSKTGPINYGYTF. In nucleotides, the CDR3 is TGTGCCAGCAGTAAAACAGGGCCGATTAACTATGGCTACACCTTC.

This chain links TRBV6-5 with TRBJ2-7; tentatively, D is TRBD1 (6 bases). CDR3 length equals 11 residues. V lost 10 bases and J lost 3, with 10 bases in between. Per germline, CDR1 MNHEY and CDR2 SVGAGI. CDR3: CATKTGYEQYF. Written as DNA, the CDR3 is TGTGCCACCAAGACAGGCTACGAGCAGTACTTC.

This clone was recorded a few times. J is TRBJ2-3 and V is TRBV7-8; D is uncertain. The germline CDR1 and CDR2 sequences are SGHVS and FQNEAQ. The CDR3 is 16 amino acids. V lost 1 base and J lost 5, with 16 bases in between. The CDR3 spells CASSLELTLGLDTQYF. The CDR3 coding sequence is TGTGCCAGCAGCTTAGAGTTGACCCTGGGGTTAGATACGCAGTATTTT.

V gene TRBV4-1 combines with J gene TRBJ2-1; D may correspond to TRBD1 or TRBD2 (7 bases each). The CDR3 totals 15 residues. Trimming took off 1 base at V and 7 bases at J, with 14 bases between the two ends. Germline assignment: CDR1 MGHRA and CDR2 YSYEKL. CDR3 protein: CASSQGVRGGNEQFF. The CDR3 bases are TGCGCCAGCAGCCAAGGTGTCAGGGGGGGGAATGAGCAGTTCTTC.

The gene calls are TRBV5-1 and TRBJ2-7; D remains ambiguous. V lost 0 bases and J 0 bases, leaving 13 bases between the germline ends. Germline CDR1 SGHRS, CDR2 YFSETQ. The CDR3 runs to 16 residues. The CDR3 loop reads CASSLAAASFSYEQYF. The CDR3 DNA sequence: TGCGCCAGCAGCTTGGCCGCAGCGAGCTTCTCCTACGAGCAGTACTTC.

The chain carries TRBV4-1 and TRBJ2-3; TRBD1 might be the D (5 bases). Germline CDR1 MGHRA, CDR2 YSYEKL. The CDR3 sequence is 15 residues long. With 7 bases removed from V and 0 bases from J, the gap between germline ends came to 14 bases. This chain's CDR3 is CASMWRTTSTDTQYF. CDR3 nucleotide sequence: TGCGCCAGCATGTGGCGGACAACTAGCACAGATACGCAGTATTTT.

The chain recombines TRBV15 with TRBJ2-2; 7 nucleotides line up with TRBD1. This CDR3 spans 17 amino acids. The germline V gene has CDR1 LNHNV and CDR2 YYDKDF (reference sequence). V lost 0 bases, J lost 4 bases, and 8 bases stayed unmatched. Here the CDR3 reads CATSRDRGQSITGELFF. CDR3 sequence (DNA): TGTGCCACCAGCAGAGATCGGGGACAGTCTATCACCGGGGAGCTGTTTTTT.